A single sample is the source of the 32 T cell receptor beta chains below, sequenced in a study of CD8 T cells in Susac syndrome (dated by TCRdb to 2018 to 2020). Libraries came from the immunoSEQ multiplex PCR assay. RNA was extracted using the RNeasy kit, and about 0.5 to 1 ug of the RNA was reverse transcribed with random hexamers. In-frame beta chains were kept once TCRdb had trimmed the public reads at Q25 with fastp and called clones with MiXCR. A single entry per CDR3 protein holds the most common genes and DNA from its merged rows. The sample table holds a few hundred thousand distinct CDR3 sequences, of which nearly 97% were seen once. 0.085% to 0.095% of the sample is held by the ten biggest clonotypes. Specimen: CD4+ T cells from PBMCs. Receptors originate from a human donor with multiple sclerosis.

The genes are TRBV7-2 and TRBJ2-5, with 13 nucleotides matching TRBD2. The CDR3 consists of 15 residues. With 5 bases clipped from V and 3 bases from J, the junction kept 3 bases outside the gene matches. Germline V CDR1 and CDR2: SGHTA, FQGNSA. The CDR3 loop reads CASSQGLAGEETQYF. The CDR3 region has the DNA TGTGCCAGCAGCCAAGGACTAGCGGGGGAAGAGACCCAGTACTTC.

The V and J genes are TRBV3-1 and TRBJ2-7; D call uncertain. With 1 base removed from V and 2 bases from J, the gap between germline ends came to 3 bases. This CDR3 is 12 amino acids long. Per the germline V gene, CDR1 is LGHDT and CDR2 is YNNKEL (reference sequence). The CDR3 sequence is CASSQVPYEQYF. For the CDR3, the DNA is TGTGCCAGCAGCCAAGTTCCCTACGAGCAGTACTTC.

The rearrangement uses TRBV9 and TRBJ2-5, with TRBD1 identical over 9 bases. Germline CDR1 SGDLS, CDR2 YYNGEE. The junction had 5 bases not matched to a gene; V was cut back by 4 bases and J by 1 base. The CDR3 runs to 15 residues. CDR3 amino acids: CASSSGTGSQETQYF. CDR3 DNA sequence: TGTGCCAGCAGCTCCGGGACAGGGTCCCAAGAGACCCAGTACTTC.

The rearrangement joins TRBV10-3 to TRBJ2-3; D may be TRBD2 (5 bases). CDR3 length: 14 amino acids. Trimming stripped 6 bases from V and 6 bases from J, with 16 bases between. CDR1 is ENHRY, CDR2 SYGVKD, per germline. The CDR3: CAISSLAGTDTQYF. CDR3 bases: TGTGCCATCAGCTCGCTAGCTGGAACCGATACGCAGTATTTT.

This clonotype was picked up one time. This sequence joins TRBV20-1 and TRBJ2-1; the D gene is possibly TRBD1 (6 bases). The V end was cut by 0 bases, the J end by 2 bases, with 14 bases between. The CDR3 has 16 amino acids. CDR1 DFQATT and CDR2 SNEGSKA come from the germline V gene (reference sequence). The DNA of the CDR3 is TGCAGTGCTAGAGATTTGGGCAGGGGTCCCTACAATGAGCAGTTCTTC. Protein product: CSARDLGRGPYNEQFF.

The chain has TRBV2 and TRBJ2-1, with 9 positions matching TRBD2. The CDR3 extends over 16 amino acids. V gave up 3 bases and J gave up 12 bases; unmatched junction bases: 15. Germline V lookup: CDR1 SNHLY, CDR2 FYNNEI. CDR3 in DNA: TGTGCCAGCAGTGACCCGGGACTAGCAGCAAGGGGGCGGCAGTTCTTC. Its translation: CASSDPGLAARGRQFF.

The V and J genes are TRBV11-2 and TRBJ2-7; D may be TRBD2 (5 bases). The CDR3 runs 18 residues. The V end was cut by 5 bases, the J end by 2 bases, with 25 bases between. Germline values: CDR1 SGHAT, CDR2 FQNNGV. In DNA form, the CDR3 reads TGTGCCAGCAGCATTAAGACACCAGGTGCTTTGACTACCTACGAGCAGTACTTC. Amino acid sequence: CASSIKTPGALTTYEQYF. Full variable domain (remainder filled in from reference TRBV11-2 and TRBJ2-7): EAGVAQSPRYKIIEKRQSVAFWCNPISGHATLYWYQQILGQGPKLLIQFQNNGVVDDSQLPKDRFSAERLKGVDSTLKIQPAKLEDSAVYLCASSIKTPGALTTYEQYFGPGTRLTVT.

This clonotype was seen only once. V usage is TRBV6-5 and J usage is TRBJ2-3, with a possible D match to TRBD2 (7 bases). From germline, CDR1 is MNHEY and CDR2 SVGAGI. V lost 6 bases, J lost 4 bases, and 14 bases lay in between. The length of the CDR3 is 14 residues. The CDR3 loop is CASRTGGLADTQYF. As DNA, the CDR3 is TGTGCCAGCAGAACCGGGGGGCTGGCAGATACGCAGTATTTT.

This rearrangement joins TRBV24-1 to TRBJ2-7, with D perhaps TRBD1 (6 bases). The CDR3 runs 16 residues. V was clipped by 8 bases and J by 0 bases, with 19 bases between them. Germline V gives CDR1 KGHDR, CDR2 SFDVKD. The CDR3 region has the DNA TGTGCCACCACTCGCAGATCACCAGGGGACTCCTACGAGCAGTACTTC. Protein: CATTRRSPGDSYEQYF.

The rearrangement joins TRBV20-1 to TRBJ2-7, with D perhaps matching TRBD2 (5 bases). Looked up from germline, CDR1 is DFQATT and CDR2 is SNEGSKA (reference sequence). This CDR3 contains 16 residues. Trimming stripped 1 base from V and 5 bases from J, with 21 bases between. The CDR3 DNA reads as TGCAGTGCTAGAGCTTTACCGGGCAGAGGGCCCCACGAGCAGTACTTC. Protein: CSARALPGRGPHEQYF.

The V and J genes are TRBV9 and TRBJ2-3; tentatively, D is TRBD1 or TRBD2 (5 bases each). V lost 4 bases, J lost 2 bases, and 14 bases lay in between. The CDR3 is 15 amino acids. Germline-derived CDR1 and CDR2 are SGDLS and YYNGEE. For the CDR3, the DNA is TGTGCCAGCAGCCCGGGGCTCCAAAACACAGATACGCAGTATTTT. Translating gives CASSPGLQNTDTQYF.

The CDR3 sequence is CASSLERARTEAFF. CDR3 bases: TGCGCCAGCAGCTTGGAAAGGGCGCGGACTGAAGCTTTCTTT. The chain joins TRBV5-1 to TRBJ1-1; D remains ambiguous. Trimming stripped 0 bases from V and 5 bases from J, with 11 bases between. The CDR3 is made up of 14 amino acids. Per the germline V gene, CDR1 is SGHRS and CDR2 is YFSETQ.

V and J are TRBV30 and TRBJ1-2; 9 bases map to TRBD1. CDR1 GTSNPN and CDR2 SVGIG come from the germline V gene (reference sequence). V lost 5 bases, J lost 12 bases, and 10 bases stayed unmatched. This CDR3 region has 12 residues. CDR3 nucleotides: TGTGCCTGGGCCAGGACAGGGGCTGGGGACACCTTC. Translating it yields CAWARTGAGDTF.

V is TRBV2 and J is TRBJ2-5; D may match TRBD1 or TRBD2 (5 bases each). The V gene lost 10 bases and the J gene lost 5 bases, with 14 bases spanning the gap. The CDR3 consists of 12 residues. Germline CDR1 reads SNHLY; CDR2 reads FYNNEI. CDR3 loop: CATASREETQYF. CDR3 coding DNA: TGTGCCACCGCAAGCAGGGAGGAGACCCAGTACTTC.

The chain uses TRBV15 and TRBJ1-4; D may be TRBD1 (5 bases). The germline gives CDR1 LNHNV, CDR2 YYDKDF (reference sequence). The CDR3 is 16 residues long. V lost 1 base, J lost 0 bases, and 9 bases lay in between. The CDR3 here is CATSRARQTTNEKLFF. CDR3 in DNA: TGTGCCACCAGCAGAGCTAGACAGACAACTAATGAAAAACTGTTTTTT. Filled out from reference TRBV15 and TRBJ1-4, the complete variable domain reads DAMVIQNPRYQVTQFGKPVTLSCSQTLNHNVMYWYQQKSSQAPKLLFHYYDKDFNNEADTPDNFQSRRPNTSFCFLDIRSPGLGDTAMYLCATSRARQTTNEKLFFGSGTQLSVL.

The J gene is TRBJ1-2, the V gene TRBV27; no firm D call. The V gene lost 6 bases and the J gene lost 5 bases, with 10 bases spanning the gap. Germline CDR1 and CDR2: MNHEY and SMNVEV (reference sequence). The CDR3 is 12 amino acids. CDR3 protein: CASRGDPYGYTF. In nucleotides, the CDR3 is TGTGCCAGCAGAGGAGATCCATATGGCTACACCTTC.

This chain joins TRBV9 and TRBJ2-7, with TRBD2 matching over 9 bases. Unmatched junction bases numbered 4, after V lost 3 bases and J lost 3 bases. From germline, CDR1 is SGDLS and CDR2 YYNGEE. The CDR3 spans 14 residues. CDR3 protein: CASSASGTNYEQYF. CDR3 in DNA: TGTGCCAGCAGCGCTAGCGGGACTAACTACGAGCAGTACTTC.

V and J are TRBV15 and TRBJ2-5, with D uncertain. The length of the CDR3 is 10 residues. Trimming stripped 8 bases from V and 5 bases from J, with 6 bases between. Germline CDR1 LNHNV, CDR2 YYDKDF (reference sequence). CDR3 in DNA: TGTGCCACCCTTAGGGAGACCCAGTACTTC. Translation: CATLRETQYF.

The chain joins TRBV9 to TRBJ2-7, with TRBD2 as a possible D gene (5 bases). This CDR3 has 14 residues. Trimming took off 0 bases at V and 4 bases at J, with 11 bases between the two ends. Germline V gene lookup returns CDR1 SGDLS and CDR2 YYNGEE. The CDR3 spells CASSVGGSGYEQYF. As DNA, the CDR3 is TGTGCCAGCAGCGTAGGAGGGTCGGGTTACGAGCAGTACTTC.

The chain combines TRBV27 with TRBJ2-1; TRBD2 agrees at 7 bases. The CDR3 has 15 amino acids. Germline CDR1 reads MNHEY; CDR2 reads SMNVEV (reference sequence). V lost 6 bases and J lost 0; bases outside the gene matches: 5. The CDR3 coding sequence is TGTGCCAGCAGACCCGGGAGGAGCTCCTACAATGAGCAGTTCTTC. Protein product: CASRPGRSSYNEQFF.

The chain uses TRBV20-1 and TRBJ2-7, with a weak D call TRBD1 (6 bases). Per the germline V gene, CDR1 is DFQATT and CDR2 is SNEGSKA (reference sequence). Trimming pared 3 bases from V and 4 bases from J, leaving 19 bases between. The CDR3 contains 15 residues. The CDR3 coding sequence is TGCAGTGCTAGCCTTAGACAGGATATATTTTACGAGCAGTACTTC. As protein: CSASLRQDIFYEQYF.

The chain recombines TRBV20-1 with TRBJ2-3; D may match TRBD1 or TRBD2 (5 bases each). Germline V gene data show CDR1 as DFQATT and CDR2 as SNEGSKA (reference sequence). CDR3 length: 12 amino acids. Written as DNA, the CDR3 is TGCAGCGGGACCGCACCCACAGATACGCAGTATTTT. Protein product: CSGTAPTDTQYF.

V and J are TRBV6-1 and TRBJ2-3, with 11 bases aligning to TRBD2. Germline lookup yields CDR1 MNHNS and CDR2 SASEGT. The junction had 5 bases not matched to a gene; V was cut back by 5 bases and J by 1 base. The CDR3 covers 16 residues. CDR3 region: CASSRLAGGGTDTQYF. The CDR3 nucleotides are TGTGCCAGCAGTCGTCTAGCGGGAGGAGGCACAGATACGCAGTATTTT.

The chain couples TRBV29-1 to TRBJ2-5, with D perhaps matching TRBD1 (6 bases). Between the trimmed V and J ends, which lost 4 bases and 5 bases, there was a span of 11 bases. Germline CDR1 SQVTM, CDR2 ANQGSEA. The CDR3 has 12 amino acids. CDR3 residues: CSVARGSETQYF. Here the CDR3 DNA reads TGCAGCGTTGCCAGGGGATCGGAGACCCAGTACTTC.

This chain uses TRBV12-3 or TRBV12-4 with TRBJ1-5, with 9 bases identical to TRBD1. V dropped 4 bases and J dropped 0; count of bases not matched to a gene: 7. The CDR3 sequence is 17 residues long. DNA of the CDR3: TGTGCCAGCAGTTACCGACAGGGGGGAAATAGCAATCAGCCCCAGCATTTT. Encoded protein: CASSYRQGGNSNQPQHF.

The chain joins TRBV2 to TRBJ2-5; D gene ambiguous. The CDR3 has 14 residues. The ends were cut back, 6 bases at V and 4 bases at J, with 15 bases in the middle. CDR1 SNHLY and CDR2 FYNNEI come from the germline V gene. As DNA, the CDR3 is TGTGCCAGCAGGGAGATGCAGGCTTTAGAGACCCAGTACTTC. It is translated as CASREMQALETQYF.

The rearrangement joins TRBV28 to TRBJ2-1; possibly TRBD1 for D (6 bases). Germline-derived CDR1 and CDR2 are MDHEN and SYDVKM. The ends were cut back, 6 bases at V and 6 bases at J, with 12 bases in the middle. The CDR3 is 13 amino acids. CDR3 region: CASRYRDGNEQFF. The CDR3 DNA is TGTGCCAGCAGATACAGGGACGGCAATGAGCAGTTCTTC.

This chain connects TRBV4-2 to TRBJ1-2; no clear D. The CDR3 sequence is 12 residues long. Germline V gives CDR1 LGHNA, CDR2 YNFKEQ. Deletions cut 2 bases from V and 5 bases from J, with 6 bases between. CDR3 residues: CASSQPLYGYTF. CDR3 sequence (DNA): TGTGCCAGCAGCCAACCTCTATATGGCTACACCTTC.

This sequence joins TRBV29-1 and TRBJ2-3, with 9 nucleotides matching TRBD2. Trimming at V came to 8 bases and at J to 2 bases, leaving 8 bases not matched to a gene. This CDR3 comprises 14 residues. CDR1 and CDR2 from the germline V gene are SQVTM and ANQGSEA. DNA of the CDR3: TGCAGCACCTTCCTAGCGGGGCTCACAGATACGCAGTATTTT. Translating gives CSTFLAGLTDTQYF.

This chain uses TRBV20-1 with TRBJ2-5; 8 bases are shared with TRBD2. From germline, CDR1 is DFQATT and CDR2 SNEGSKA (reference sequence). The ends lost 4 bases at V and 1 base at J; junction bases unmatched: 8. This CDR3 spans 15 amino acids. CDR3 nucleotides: TGCAGTGCTACCAAGAGCGGGAGTTCCCAAGAGACCCAGTACTTC. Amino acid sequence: CSATKSGSSQETQYF.

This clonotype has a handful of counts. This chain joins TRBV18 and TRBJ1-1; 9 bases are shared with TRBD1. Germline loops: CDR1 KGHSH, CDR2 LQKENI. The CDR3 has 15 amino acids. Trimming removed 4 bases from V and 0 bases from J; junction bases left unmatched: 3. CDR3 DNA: TGTGCCAGCTCACTAGGACAGGGGATGAACACTGAAGCTTTCTTT. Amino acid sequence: CASSLGQGMNTEAFF.

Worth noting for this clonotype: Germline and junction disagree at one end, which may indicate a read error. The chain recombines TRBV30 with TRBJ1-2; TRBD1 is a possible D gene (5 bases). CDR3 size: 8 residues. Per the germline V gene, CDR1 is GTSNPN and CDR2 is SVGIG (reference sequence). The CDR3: CAWSGQIF. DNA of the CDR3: TGTGCCTGGAGTGGACAGATCTTC.